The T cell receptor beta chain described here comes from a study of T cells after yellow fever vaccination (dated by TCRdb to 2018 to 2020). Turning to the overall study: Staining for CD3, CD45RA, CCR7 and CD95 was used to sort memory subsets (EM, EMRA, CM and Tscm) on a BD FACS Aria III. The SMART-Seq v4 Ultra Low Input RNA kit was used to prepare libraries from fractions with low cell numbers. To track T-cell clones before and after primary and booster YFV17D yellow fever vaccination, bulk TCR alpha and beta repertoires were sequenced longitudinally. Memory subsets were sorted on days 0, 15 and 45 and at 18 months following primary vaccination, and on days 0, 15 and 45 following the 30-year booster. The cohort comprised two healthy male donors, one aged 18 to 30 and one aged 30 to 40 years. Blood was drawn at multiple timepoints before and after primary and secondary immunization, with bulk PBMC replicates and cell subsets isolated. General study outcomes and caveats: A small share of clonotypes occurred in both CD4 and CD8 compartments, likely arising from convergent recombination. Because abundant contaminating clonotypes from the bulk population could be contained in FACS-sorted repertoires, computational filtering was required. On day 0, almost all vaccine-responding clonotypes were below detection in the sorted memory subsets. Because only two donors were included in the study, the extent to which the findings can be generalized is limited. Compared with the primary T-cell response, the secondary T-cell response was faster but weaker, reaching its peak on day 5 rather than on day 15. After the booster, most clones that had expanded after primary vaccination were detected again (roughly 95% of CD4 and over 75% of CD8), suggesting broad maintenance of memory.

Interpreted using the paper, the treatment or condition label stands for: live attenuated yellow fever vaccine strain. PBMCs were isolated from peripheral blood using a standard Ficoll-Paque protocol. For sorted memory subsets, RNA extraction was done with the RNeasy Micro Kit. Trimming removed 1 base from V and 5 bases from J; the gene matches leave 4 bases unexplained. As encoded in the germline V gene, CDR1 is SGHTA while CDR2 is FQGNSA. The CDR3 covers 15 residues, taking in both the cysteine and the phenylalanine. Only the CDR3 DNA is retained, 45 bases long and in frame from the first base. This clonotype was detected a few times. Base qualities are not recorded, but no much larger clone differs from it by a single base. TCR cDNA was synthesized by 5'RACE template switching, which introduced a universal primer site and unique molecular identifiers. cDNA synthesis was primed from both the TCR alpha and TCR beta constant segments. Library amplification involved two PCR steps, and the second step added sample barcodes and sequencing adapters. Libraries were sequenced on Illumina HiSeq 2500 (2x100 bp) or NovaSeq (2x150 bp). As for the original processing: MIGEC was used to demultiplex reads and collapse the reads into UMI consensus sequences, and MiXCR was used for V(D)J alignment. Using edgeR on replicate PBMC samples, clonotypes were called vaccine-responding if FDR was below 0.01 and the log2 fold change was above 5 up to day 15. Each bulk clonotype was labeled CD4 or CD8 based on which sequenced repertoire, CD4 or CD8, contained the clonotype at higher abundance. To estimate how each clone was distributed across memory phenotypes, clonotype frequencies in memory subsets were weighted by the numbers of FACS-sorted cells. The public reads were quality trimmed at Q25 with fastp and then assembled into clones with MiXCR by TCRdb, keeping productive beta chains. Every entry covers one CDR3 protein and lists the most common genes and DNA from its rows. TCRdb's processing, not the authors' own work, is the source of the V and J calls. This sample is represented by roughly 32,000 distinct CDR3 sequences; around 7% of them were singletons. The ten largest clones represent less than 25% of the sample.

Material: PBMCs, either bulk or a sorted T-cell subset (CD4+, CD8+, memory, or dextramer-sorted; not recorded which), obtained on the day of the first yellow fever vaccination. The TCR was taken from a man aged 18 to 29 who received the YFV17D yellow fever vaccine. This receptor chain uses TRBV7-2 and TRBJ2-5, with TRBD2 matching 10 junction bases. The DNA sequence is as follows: TGTGCCAGCAGCTTAGATCTAGCGGGGGTGGAGACCCAGTACTTC. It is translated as CASSLDLAGVETQYF.